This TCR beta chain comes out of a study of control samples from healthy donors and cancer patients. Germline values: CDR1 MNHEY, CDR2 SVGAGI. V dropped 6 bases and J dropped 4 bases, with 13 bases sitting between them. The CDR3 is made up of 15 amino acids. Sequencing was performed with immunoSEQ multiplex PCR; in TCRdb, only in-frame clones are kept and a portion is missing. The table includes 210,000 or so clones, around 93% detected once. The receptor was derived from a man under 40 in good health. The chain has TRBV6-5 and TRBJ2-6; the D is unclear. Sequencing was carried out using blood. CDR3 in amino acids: CASSPNSAGANVLTF. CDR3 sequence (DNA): TGTGCCAGCAGCCCAAATAGTGCCGGGGCCAACGTCCTGACTTTC.